Below, 32 T cell receptor beta chains from the same sample are listed, as sequenced in a study of identical twins. TCRdb re-called the 5' RACE reads through MiXCR, storing one row per CDR3 protein. The profile shows a few hundred thousand distinct CDR3 sequences, approximately 17% of them singletons. The source material was naive T cells sorted from blood. The receptors shown here come from a man in his fifties in good health.

The sample holds a few counts of this clonotype. V usage is TRBV5-6 and J usage is TRBJ1-1, with D unclear. The CDR3 extends over 11 amino acids. The V gene lost 2 bases and the J gene lost 5 bases, with 4 bases spanning the gap. The V gene's germline CDR1 is SGHDT and CDR2 YYEEEE. The CDR3 loop reads CASSFETEAFF. CDR3 sequence (DNA): TGTGCCAGCAGCTTTGAAACTGAAGCTTTCTTT.

The chain recombines TRBV29-1 with TRBJ2-4, with a possible D match to TRBD2 (6 bases). The CDR3 is made up of 10 amino acids. The V gene lost 5 bases and the J gene lost 8 bases, with 7 bases spanning the gap. Per the germline V gene, CDR1 is SQVTM and CDR2 is ANQGSEA. The chain's CDR3 is CSVWRDIQYF. Here the CDR3 DNA reads TGCAGCGTTTGGAGGGACATTCAGTACTTC.

J is TRBJ2-2 and V is TRBV5-6; TRBD2 aligns across 8 bases. CDR3 length equals 17 residues. The V gene's germline CDR1 is SGHDT and CDR2 YYEEEE. J was trimmed by 0 bases and V by 4 bases; bases with no gene match: 8. Here the CDR3 reads CASSRSLAGANTGELFF. DNA for the CDR3: TGTGCCAGCAGCAGATCTCTAGCGGGCGCGAACACCGGGGAGCTGTTTTTT.

This chain uses TRBV4-3 with TRBJ2-7; TRBD2 matches at 9 bases. This CDR3 comprises 15 residues. The trim removed 4 bases at V and 2 bases at J, leaving 6 bases unmatched. Per the germline V gene, CDR1 is LGHNA and CDR2 is YSLEER. The DNA of the CDR3 is TGCGCCAGCAGCCCGTCTAGCGGGGACCCCTACGAGCAGTACTTC. This sequence encodes CASSPSSGDPYEQYF.

This clonotype occurred a few times. This chain joins TRBV12-3 or TRBV12-4 and TRBJ2-3; 10 bases are a match to TRBD1. After removal of 11 bases from V and 1 base from J, the junction contained 3 bases not matched to a gene. This CDR3 comprises 13 residues. DNA of the CDR3: TGTGCCGGACAGGGGGGAGGCACAGATACGCAGTATTTT. This codes for CAGQGGGTDTQYF.

This clonotype has a handful of counts. The chain links TRBV4-2 to TRBJ2-5; the D is unclear. Germline CDR1 reads LGHNA; CDR2 reads YNFKEQ. CDR3 length: 15 residues. Trimming pared 0 bases from V and 0 bases from J, leaving 8 bases between. The DNA of the CDR3 is TGTGCCAGCAGCCAAGATAGGAGCAACCAAGAGACCCAGTACTTC. Its translation is CASSQDRSNQETQYF.

This clonotype was observed many times. The chain recombines TRBV7-2 with TRBJ1-5; unclear D gene. The V gene lost 5 bases and the J gene lost 0 bases, with 14 bases spanning the gap. CDR1 is SGHTA, CDR2 FQGNSA, per germline. The CDR3 covers 16 residues. The CDR3 here is CASSPGRAYSNQPQHF. CDR3 DNA: TGTGCCAGCAGCCCTGGGAGGGCCTATAGCAATCAGCCCCAGCATTTT.

This clonotype has just a few counts. J is TRBJ2-1 and V is TRBV29-1; 12 bases are shared with TRBD2. Germline assignment: CDR1 SQVTM and CDR2 ANQGSEA. The length of the CDR3 is 17 residues. The J segment lost 0 bases and the V segment lost 4 bases, leaving 7 bases of the junction unmatched. The CDR3: CSVVASGRANSYNEQFF. As DNA, the CDR3 is TGCAGCGTTGTAGCTAGCGGGAGGGCCAACTCCTACAATGAGCAGTTCTTC.

The V call is TRBV7-2, the J call TRBJ2-5; TRBD2 agrees at 13 bases. The trim removed 4 bases at V and 0 bases at J, leaving 2 bases unmatched. Germline CDR1 and CDR2: SGHTA and FQGNSA. The CDR3 runs to 16 residues. This CDR3 is CASSSGLAGDQETQYF. The CDR3 nucleotides are TGTGCCAGCAGCTCTGGACTAGCGGGGGACCAAGAGACCCAGTACTTC.

The chain couples TRBV7-2 to TRBJ2-1; D uncertain. CDR1 and CDR2 (germline): SGHTA, FQGNSA. Between the trimmed V and J ends, which lost 2 bases and 6 bases, there was a span of 5 bases. The CDR3 contains 12 residues. DNA of the CDR3: TGTGCCAGCAGCTTATTCACCAATGAGCAGTTCTTC. It encodes CASSLFTNEQFF.

This clonotype has a count of ten or more. This rearrangement joins TRBV6-5 to TRBJ2-7, with D possibly TRBD2 on 6 matching bases. Per the germline V gene, CDR1 is MNHEY and CDR2 is SVGAGI. The CDR3 has 15 residues. V lost 2 bases to trimming and J lost 0 bases, with 11 bases between them. The CDR3 protein is CASSYQGGASYEQYF. In DNA, the CDR3 is TGTGCCAGCAGTTACCAGGGCGGGGCCTCCTACGAGCAGTACTTC.

Concerning this clonotype: Being one base from a much bigger clone, this may be a read error. V is TRBV3-1 and J is TRBJ1-5; tentative D call: TRBD1 (6 bases). This CDR3 is 15 amino acids long. Germline-derived CDR1 and CDR2 are LGHDT and YNNKEL (reference sequence). The CDR3 region is CASSPPRGGNRPQHF. The CDR3 region has the DNA TGTGCCAGCAGCCCACCAAGGGGGGGCAATCGGCCCCAGCATTTT.

The chain employs TRBV27 and TRBJ2-7; possible D gene TRBD2, 6 bases. Germline CDR1 is MNHEY and CDR2 is SMNVEV (reference sequence). There are 13 residues in the CDR3. Between the trimmed V and J ends, which lost 0 bases and 3 bases, there was a span of 6 bases. CDR3: CASSLSEGYEQYF. Here the CDR3 DNA reads TGTGCCAGCAGTTTATCGGAGGGCTACGAGCAGTACTTC.

This clonotype occurred many times. The chain is built from TRBV6-1 and TRBJ2-6, with 8 bases lining up with TRBD1. This CDR3 region has 16 residues. CDR1 and CDR2 (germline): MNHNS, SASEGT. V was pared by 4 bases and J by 3 bases, with 5 bases of the junction left unmatched. The DNA for the CDR3 is TGTGCCAGCAGTGGTACACAGGGGGGTGGGGCCAACGTCCTGACTTTC. Protein: CASSGTQGGGANVLTF.

The V gene is TRBV11-2, the J gene TRBJ2-7; TRBD1 aligns across 9 bases. This CDR3 spans 16 amino acids. The junction had 14 bases not matched to a gene; V was cut back by 5 bases and J by 6 bases. Per the germline V gene, CDR1 is SGHAT and CDR2 is FQNNGV. The CDR3 bases are TGTGCCAGCAGCGAAGTGAAGACAGGGGGTTCTGCCGAGCAGTACTTC. Encoded protein: CASSEVKTGGSAEQYF.

This clonotype was seen many times. This chain uses TRBV20-1 with TRBJ2-7; 7 positions match TRBD1. With 6 bases clipped from V and 3 bases from J, the junction kept 5 bases outside the gene matches. Germline CDR1 and CDR2: DFQATT and SNEGSKA (reference sequence). The CDR3 spans 12 residues. For the CDR3, the DNA is TGCAGTGCCACGAGACAGGGCTACGAGCAGTACTTC. Translated, it gives CSATRQGYEQYF.

To note about this clonotype: A much bigger clone sits one base away, suggesting this may be a read error. The genes are TRBV6-1 and TRBJ2-1, with D perhaps TRBD2 (6 bases). Germline V lookup: CDR1 MNHNS, CDR2 SASEGT. The CDR3 runs to 13 residues. CDR3 residues: CACREVTSFEQFF. In nucleotides, the CDR3 is TGTGCCTGCAGAGAAGTCACTAGCTTTGAGCAGTTCTTC.

This clonotype was seen a handful of times. The V and J genes are TRBV12-3 or TRBV12-4 and TRBJ2-2; D ambiguous. CDR3 length: 18 amino acids. The ends were cut back, 3 bases at V and 8 bases at J, with 25 bases in the middle. The CDR3 nucleotides are TGTGCCAGCAGTTTTGGTCAAGGCGGTGCTTCTCTTTATGGGGAGCTGTTTTTT. This translates into CASSFGQGGASLYGELFF.

This clonotype was counted at least ten times. CDR3 nucleotide sequence: TGTGCCAGCAGTGGGGGAACACTCGGGGCCAACGTCCTGACTTTC. It translates to CASSGGTLGANVLTF. The chain employs TRBV25-1 and TRBJ2-6, with D unresolved. This CDR3 region has 15 residues. With 4 bases removed from V and 4 bases from J, the gap between germline ends came to 11 bases. From germline, CDR1 is MGHDK and CDR2 SYGVNS.

The chain employs TRBV2 and TRBJ2-5; 13 bases match TRBD2. Germline V CDR1 and CDR2: SNHLY, FYNNEI. The J segment lost 2 bases and the V segment lost 7 bases, leaving 1 base of the junction unmatched. CDR3 length: 14 amino acids. CDR3 DNA sequence: TGTGCCAGCAAACTAGCGGGAGGGCAAGAGACCCAGTACTTC. It translates to CASKLAGGQETQYF.

In its sample, this clonotype was seen a few times. The rearrangement links TRBV30 to TRBJ2-7; maybe TRBD1 (5 bases). V lost 2 bases and J lost 2, with 10 bases in between. The CDR3 spans 13 residues. Germline V gene lookup returns CDR1 GTSNPN and CDR2 SVGIG (reference sequence). The CDR3 sequence: CAWSFTGAYEQYF. For the CDR3, the DNA is TGTGCCTGGAGTTTCACAGGCGCCTACGAGCAGTACTTC.

This clonotype has a count of ten or more. The genes are TRBV5-5 and TRBJ2-1; the D gene is possibly TRBD2 (6 bases). There are 15 residues in the CDR3. CDR1 and CDR2 (germline): SGHKS, YYEKEE (reference sequence). The ends were cut back, 4 bases at V and 4 bases at J, with 15 bases in the middle. CDR3 amino acids: CASSRDGGLYNEQFF. For the CDR3, the DNA is TGTGCCAGCAGCCGCGACGGGGGACTGTACAATGAGCAGTTCTTC. The full variable domain, with the rest looked up from reference TRBV5-5 and TRBJ2-1, is DAGVTQSPTHLIKTRGQQVTLRCSPISGHKSVSWYQQVLGQGPQFIFQYYEKEERGRGNFPDRFSARQFPNYSSELNVNALLLGDSALYLCASSRDGGLYNEQFFGPGTRLTVL.

CDR3 sequence: CASSRGTGEGYTF. The CDR3 bases are TGTGCCAGCAGCCGCGGGACAGGTGAAGGCTACACCTTC. The rearrangement links TRBV7-3 to TRBJ1-2, with TRBD1 matching over 8 bases. V trimming: 5 bases; J trimming: 8 bases; junction bases outside the gene matches: 7. The CDR3 is made up of 13 amino acids. The germline gives CDR1 SGHTA, CDR2 FQGTGA.

Note on this clonotype: Just one base apart from a much larger clone, this may be a read error. V and J are TRBV7-9 and TRBJ2-2; D possibly corresponds to TRBD2 (6 bases). The CDR3 covers 10 residues. The germline gives CDR1 SEHNR, CDR2 FQNEAQ (reference sequence). CDR3 amino acids: CASDGGELVF. The CDR3 DNA sequence: TGTGCCAGCGACGGCGGGGAGCTGGTTTTT.

The V gene is TRBV4-1, the J gene TRBJ2-1; 8 nucleotides align to TRBD2. V lost 7 bases and J lost 4; bases outside the gene matches: 15. Looked up from germline, CDR1 is MGHRA and CDR2 is YSYEKL. This CDR3 is 17 amino acids long. In DNA form, the CDR3 reads TGCGCCAGCACCCCAATTGAAAATAGCGGGGCATACAATGAGCAGTTCTTC. Protein sequence: CASTPIENSGAYNEQFF.

J is TRBJ2-3 and V is TRBV20-1, with D perhaps TRBD1 or TRBD2 (5 bases each). This CDR3 has 15 residues. Germline V gene sequence: CDR1 DFQATT, CDR2 SNEGSKA (reference sequence). V was cut by 3 bases and J by 14 bases, with 27 bases left in between. The CDR3 DNA reads TGCAGTGCTAGTTTGCGTATAGGACGGGGCGATACGGGGTATTTT. It translates to CSASLRIGRGDTGYF.

This chain joins TRBV6-5 and TRBJ1-6; D call uncertain. Trimming pared 0 bases from V and 16 bases from J, leaving 16 bases between. Germline V CDR1 and CDR2: MNHEY, SVGAGI. This CDR3 is built from 14 residues. CDR3: CASSYSRDDRRLHF. The CDR3 coding sequence is TGTGCCAGCAGTTACTCCCGCGATGACCGGCGGCTCCACTTT.

This sequence joins TRBV12-3 or TRBV12-4 and TRBJ2-1; the D gene is possibly TRBD1 (5 bases). The CDR3 runs 14 residues. V dropped 5 bases and J dropped 4 bases, with 12 bases sitting between them. CDR3 amino acids: CASSTKTVYNEQFF. CDR3 DNA sequence: TGTGCCAGCAGTACGAAGACAGTTTACAATGAGCAGTTCTTC.

This clonotype was recorded a few times. The chain joins TRBV20-1 to TRBJ2-2; D possibly corresponds to TRBD2 (5 bases). The germline V gene encodes CDR1 DFQATT and CDR2 SNEGSKA (reference sequence). The CDR3 sequence is 16 residues long. Trimming cost V 3 bases and J 3 bases, with 17 bases left between them. The CDR3 reads CSARSGTRPDTGELFF. The DNA of the CDR3 is TGCAGTGCTAGGAGCGGCACACGGCCGGACACCGGGGAGCTGTTTTTT.

This chain uses TRBV3-1 with TRBJ1-2; 9 bases are shared with TRBD1. The germline V gene encodes CDR1 LGHDT and CDR2 YNNKEL (reference sequence). V gave up 1 base and J gave up 4 bases; unmatched junction bases: 7. The CDR3 totals 16 residues. CDR3 sequence (DNA): TGTGCCAGCAGCCAAGTTACGGACAGGGGAGCCTATGGCTACACCTTC. Its protein is CASSQVTDRGAYGYTF.

This clonotype was found a few times. The chain joins TRBV28 to TRBJ2-3, with 10 bases aligning to TRBD2. From germline, CDR1 is MDHEN and CDR2 SYDVKM. The CDR3 consists of 15 residues. The V segment lost 6 bases and the J segment 1 base; nucleotides outside the gene matches: 4. As DNA, the CDR3 is TGTGCCAGCAGGGGCAGCGGGGGGGGCACAGATACGCAGTATTTT. Translation: CASRGSGGGTDTQYF.

V usage is TRBV11-2 and J usage is TRBJ2-1; tentative D call: TRBD2 (7 bases). Germline CDR1 reads SGHAT; CDR2 reads FQNNGV. The length of the CDR3 is 16 residues. Between the trimmed V and J ends, which lost 5 bases and 3 bases, there was a span of 17 bases. Written as DNA, the CDR3 is TGTGCCAGCAGCCAAGGGCGGGGGCGAGACTACAATGAGCAGTTCTTC. Protein: CASSQGRGRDYNEQFF. Variable domain in full (rest from reference TRBV11-2 and TRBJ2-1): EAGVAQSPRYKIIEKRQSVAFWCNPISGHATLYWYQQILGQGPKLLIQFQNNGVVDDSQLPKDRFSAERLKGVDSTLKIQPAKLEDSAVYLCASSQGRGRDYNEQFFGPGTRLTVL.